This T cell receptor (beta chain) was found in a study of cytomegalovirus exposure and HLA in healthy donors. The CDR3 covers 14 residues. The germline V gene has CDR1 ENHRY and CDR2 SYGVKD. The J segment lost 10 bases and the V segment lost 0 bases, leaving 7 bases of the junction unmatched. Turning to this clone: Its antigen is not known.

Overall study results and limits: Data from an earlier analysis indicated that most TCR beta V segments were productive either about 87% or about 30% of the time. Specific recognition of CMV antigens was confirmed in vitro for a few chains (all CMV-associated). Researchers catalogued roughly 150 TCR beta chains as cytomegalovirus-associated. Some V segments, TRBV6-2 and TRBV6-3 among them, were indistinguishable and were therefore excluded.

Amplification used 60 Vbeta primers and 13 Jbeta primers. Some clones are missing from TCRdb's copy, which holds only in-frame ones; the method was immunoSEQ multiplex PCR. The data contain hundreds of thousands of clones, about 83% of them singletons. Input material: PBMCs. This receptor was identified in a girl aged 5-17 years in good health and CMV-seronegative. V gene TRBV10-3 combines with J gene TRBJ1-1, with TRBD1 identical over 8 bases. As DNA, the CDR3 is TGTGCCATCAGTGAGTCGACGGGGACAGGTGGAGCTTTCTTT. Its translation is CAISESTGTGGAFF.